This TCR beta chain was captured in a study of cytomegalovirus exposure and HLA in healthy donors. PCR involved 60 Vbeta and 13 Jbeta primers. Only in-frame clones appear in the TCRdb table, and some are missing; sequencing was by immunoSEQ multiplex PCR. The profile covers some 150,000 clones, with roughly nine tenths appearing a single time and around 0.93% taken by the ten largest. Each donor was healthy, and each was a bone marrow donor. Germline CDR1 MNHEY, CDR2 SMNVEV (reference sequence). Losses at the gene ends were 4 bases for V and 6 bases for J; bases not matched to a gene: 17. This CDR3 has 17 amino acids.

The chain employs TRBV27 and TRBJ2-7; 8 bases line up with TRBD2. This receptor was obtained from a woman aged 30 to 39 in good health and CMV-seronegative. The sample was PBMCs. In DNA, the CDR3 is TGTGCCAGCAGTTCACCCCAACTGGTCTTAGCGGGAAGCGAGCAGTACTTC. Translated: CASSSPQLVLAGSEQYF.